The 6 T cell receptor beta chains reported below all come from one sample, sequenced in a study of cytomegalovirus exposure and HLA in healthy donors. 60 Vbeta and 13 Jbeta primers were used in PCR. Measured with immunoSEQ multiplex PCR; TCRdb has only the in-frame clones, and not every one. This sample has more than 95,000 clones; roughly 80% occur once, and the top ten carry around 6.9%. Sequencing was carried out using PBMCs. The receptor set was obtained from a man younger than 45 in good health and CMV-seropositive.

This chain joins TRBV28 and TRBJ1-1; 10 bases align to TRBD1. The V gene's germline CDR1 is MDHEN and CDR2 SYDVKM. The CDR3 totals 16 residues. The ends lost 10 bases at V and 12 bases at J; junction bases unmatched: 23. The CDR3 is CAILPGQGTVLSNPFF. CDR3 nucleotides: TGTGCCATCTTACCGGGACAGGGGACTGTTTTAAGTAATCCTTTCTTT.

This clone showed up just once. This chain connects TRBV28 to TRBJ1-2; D possibly corresponds to TRBD1 (5 bases). V lost 3 bases and J lost 6, with 11 bases in between. Germline V gene data show CDR1 as MDHEN and CDR2 as SYDVKM. This CDR3 spans 13 amino acids. The CDR3 region has the DNA TGTGCCAGCAGTTTTTTCAGGGTTGATGGCTACACCTTC. This translates into CASSFFRVDGYTF.

The chain recombines TRBV4-3 with TRBJ2-3; TRBD2 might be the D (6 bases). The germline V and J ends were trimmed by 0 bases and 8 bases, with 18 bases remaining between them. Germline CDR1 LGHNA, CDR2 YSLEER. This CDR3 region has 16 residues. The CDR3 loop reads CASSQDSASAGGTQYF. The CDR3, as DNA: TGCGCCAGCAGCCAAGATTCGGCTAGCGCTGGGGGTACGCAGTATTTT.

This clone was observed a few times. The chain joins TRBV10-3 to TRBJ1-6; tentative D call: TRBD1 (6 bases). The CDR3 consists of 13 residues. Trimming took 7 bases from V and 6 from J, leaving 10 bases between them. Germline CDR1 reads ENHRY; CDR2 reads SYGVKD. The CDR3 DNA follows: TGTGCCATCACTCCAGGGGCTAATTCACCCCTCCACTTT. Translating gives CAITPGANSPLHF.

This clone has only a few counts. This rearrangement joins TRBV6-5 to TRBJ1-1, with D perhaps TRBD1 (5 bases). Trimming cost V 2 bases and J 5 bases, with 12 bases left between them. CDR3 length: 14 amino acids. Germline V gene lookup returns CDR1 MNHEY and CDR2 SVGAGI. The CDR3 sequence is CASSYHTTETEAFF. DNA for the CDR3: TGTGCCAGCAGTTACCATACGACAGAAACTGAAGCTTTCTTT.

This chain uses TRBV5-1 with TRBJ1-1; TRBD1 might be the D (6 bases). The CDR3 is made up of 16 amino acids. CDR1 SGHRS and CDR2 YFSETQ come from the germline V gene. Trimming removed 0 bases at V and 3 bases at J, with 15 bases between. As DNA, the CDR3 is TGCGCCAGCAGCTTGGCCAACGCAGGGGAATACACTGAAGCTTTCTTT. Amino acid sequence: CASSLANAGEYTEAFF.